The rows below give T cell receptor beta chains drawn from one sample of a study of beta chain features in type 1 diabetes. Profiling relied on immunoSEQ multiplex PCR, and the TCRdb table lists in-frame clones only, not all of them. There are 200,000 to 250,000 clones in the sample; 9.6% occur only once, and 0.034% lies in the top ten. The specimen sequenced was naive CD4+ T cells from blood. The receptors come from a woman aged 18-35 years in good health. CDR3s include the opening cysteine and the closing phenylalanine or tryptophan. D genes are given only for firm matches. The size field is filled for only some rows; it gives once, few, many or a size class.

v_gene	abundance	d_gene	j_gene	CDR3aa	CDR3nt
TRBV7-9	NA	NA	TRBJ1-2	CASSAQSRGAGIGYTF	TGTGCCAGCAGCGCCCAATCCAGGGGCGCGGGTATAGGCTACACCTTC
TRBV7-2	NA	NA	TRBJ2-7	CASSRLLESYEQYF	TGTGCCAGCAGCCGCCTGTTGGAGTCCTACGAGCAGTACTTC
TRBV6-5	NA	TRBD1	TRBJ1-2	CASSTRQGDYGYTF	TGTGCCAGCAGCACCAGACAGGGAGACTATGGCTACACCTTC
TRBV28	NA	TRBD1	TRBJ2-7	CASSSGTGLYEQYF	TGTGCCAGCAGTAGCGGGACAGGGCTTTACGAGCAGTACTTC
TRBV5-1	NA	NA	TRBJ2-7	CASSTKGDEQYF	TGCGCCAGCAGCACCAAGGGGGACGAGCAGTACTTC
TRBV29-1	NA	TRBD1	TRBJ1-1	CSVKGQGDGAFF	TGCAGCGTAAAAGGACAGGGGGATGGAGCTTTCTTT
TRBV6-4	few	NA	TRBJ1-1	CASSDSGRPGTEAFF	TGTGCCAGCAGTGACTCTGGACGTCCGGGGACTGAAGCTTTCTTT
TRBV5-1	NA	NA	TRBJ2-7	CASSLDRLNYEQYF	TGCGCCAGCAGCTTGGATCGTCTTAACTACGAGCAGTACTTC
TRBV7-9	many	NA	TRBJ1-6	CASSPSGANGPLHF	TGTGCCAGCAGCCCAAGCGGGGCCAACGGGCCCCTCCACTTT
TRBV5-4	NA	TRBD1	TRBJ2-7	CASSATDRSYEQYF	TGTGCCAGCAGCGCAACGGACAGGTCCTACGAGCAGTACTTC
TRBV7-6	NA	TRBD1	TRBJ2-4	CASSLDGQGSIQYF	TGTGCCAGCAGCTTAGACGGACAGGGTTCGATTCAGTACTTC
TRBV11-2	NA	NA	TRBJ1-1	CASSPGQIEAFF	TGTGCCAGCAGCCCTGGACAGATTGAAGCTTTCTTT
TRBV5-1	few	TRBD1	TRBJ2-6	CASSRDRAGANVLTF	TGCGCCAGCAGCAGGGACAGGGCTGGGGCCAACGTCCTGACTTTC
TRBV27	NA	NA	TRBJ2-5	CASRGWARGRGETQYF	TGTGCCAGCAGGGGATGGGCCAGGGGTCGGGGAGAGACCCAGTACTTC
TRBV2	few	NA	TRBJ1-6	CASRDRYNSPLHF	TGTGCCAGCAGGGACAGATATAATTCACCCCTCCACTTT
TRBV5-1	few	NA	TRBJ1-1	CASSLAGENTEAFF	TGCGCCAGCAGCTTGGCAGGGGAGAACACTGAAGCTTTCTTT
TRBV6-1	NA	TRBD1	TRBJ2-3	CASSEAGTGYTDTQYF	TGTGCCAGCAGTGAGGCCGGGACAGGGTACACAGATACGCAGTATTTT
TRBV5-1	NA	NA	TRBJ2-6	CASSLKIGRLTSGANVLTF	TGCGCCAGCAGCTTGAAGATTGGCAGGTTAACGTCTGGGGCCAACGTCCTGACTTTC
TRBV10-3	few	TRBD2	TRBJ2-7	CAISVTWGGEQYF	TGTGCCATCAGTGTCACGTGGGGGGGCGAGCAGTACTTC
TRBV30	NA	NA	TRBJ1-4	CAWSGGSPNEKLFF	TGTGCCTGGTCTGGGGGGAGCCCTAATGAAAAACTGTTTTTT
TRBV6-5	few	NA	TRBJ2-7	CASRRTDYEQYF	TGTGCCAGCAGACGGACAGACTACGAGCAGTACTTC
TRBV5-5	NA	NA	TRBJ2-1	CASSEISGAGPFF	TGTGCCAGCAGTGAGATTAGCGGCGCTGGGCCGTTCTTC
TRBV25-1	few	TRBD1	TRBJ1-2	CASSQGGKSYGYTF	TGTGCCAGCTCACAGGGGGGCAAGAGCTATGGCTACACCTTC
TRBV5-1	NA	TRBD2	TRBJ2-7	CASSWSGRMDEQYF	TGCGCCAGCAGCTGGAGCGGGAGAATGGACGAGCAGTACTTC
TRBV7-3	few	NA	TRBJ1-1	CASSLMVGTEAFF	TGTGCCAGCAGCTTAATGGTCGGGACTGAAGCTTTCTTT
TRBV29-1	NA	NA	TRBJ2-5	CSVEGTDQETQYF	TGCAGCGTTGAAGGCACAGATCAAGAGACCCAGTACTTC
TRBV18	few	TRBD1	TRBJ1-5	CASSPPGQGIRQPQHF	TGTGCCAGCTCACCACCGGGACAGGGGATACGTCAGCCCCAGCATTTT
TRBV30	few	NA	TRBJ2-3	CAWSWAAGTDTQYF	TGTGCCTGGAGCTGGGCGGCGGGAACAGATACGCAGTATTTT
TRBV29-1	NA	NA	TRBJ1-2	CSAAPGGNNYGYTF	TGCAGCGCCGCCCCCGGAGGGAATAACTATGGCTACACCTTC
TRBV9	few	TRBD2	TRBJ2-3	CASSGPGLAGGTDTQYF	TGTGCCAGCAGCGGCCCGGGACTAGCGGGAGGGACAGATACGCAGTATTTT
TRBV28	many	TRBD1	TRBJ1-5	CASSEAGTEVQHF	TGTGCCAGCAGCGAAGCCGGGACAGAAGTACAGCATTTT
TRBV20-1	few	NA	TRBJ2-2	CSARDLGELFF	TGCAGTGCTAGAGATCTCGGGGAGCTGTTTTTT
TRBV27	NA	NA	TRBJ2-3	CASSLKSGFTDTQYF	TGTGCCAGCAGTTTAAAGTCGGGGTTTACAGATACGCAGTATTTT
TRBV6-1	NA	NA	TRBJ2-3	CASSDGGRGTDTQYF	TGTGCCAGCAGTGATGGTGGGCGCGGCACAGATACGCAGTATTTT
TRBV5-1	few	NA	TRBJ2-7	CASSLALSYEQYF	TGCGCCAGCAGCTTGGCTCTGAGCTACGAGCAGTACTTC
TRBV5-1	NA	TRBD2	TRBJ2-7	CASSLSVRGGGGSYEQYF	TGCGCCAGCAGCTTGTCAGTTCGCGGCGGGGGAGGCTCCTACGAGCAGTACTTC
TRBV7-8	NA	NA	TRBJ2-7	CASSHSDRGSYEQYF	TGTGCCAGCAGCCACAGCGACAGAGGTTCCTACGAGCAGTACTTC
TRBV14	NA	TRBD1	TRBJ1-5	CASSPGQGNQPQHF	TGTGCCAGCAGCCCGGGACAGGGAAATCAGCCCCAGCATTTT